One and the same sample provided the 8 T cell receptor beta chains below, sequenced in a study of blood T cell repertoires in COVID-19. Generated by immunoSEQ multiplex PCR, the TCRdb table keeps only in-frame clones and is missing some. The profile shows under 50,000 clones, 80% of them singletons. Sequenced input: peripheral blood. These receptors came from a man older than 75 with active or convalescent COVID-19.

This clone appeared once. This chain links TRBV19 with TRBJ1-1; D remains ambiguous. CDR3 size: 15 residues. The germline CDR1 and CDR2 sequences are LNHDA and SQIVND (reference sequence). Trimming stripped 4 bases from V and 0 bases from J, with 12 bases between. Here the CDR3 DNA reads TGTGCCAGTAGTACTTCCCATACATTGAACACTGAAGCTTTCTTT. Amino acid sequence: CASSTSHTLNTEAFF.

The chain is built from TRBV5-6 and TRBJ2-5, with D possibly TRBD2 on 5 matching bases. CDR1 and CDR2 (germline): SGHDT, YYEEEE. The CDR3 is 15 amino acids. V was cut by 7 bases and J by 9 bases, with 25 bases left in between. DNA of the CDR3: TGTGCCAGCGCCCCACAGCTACTGTCTTCCGGGGCCCAGTACTTC. Amino acid sequence: CASAPQLLSSGAQYF.

The chain uses TRBV7-2 and TRBJ2-1; TRBD2 matches 9 bases. Germline V gene sequence: CDR1 SGHTA, CDR2 FQGNSA. J gave up 9 bases and V 0 bases, and 6 bases lay outside the gene matches. The CDR3 sequence is 15 residues long. In DNA form, the CDR3 reads TGTGCCAGCAGCTTAGCGGTAGCGGGAGTGAGTGAGCAGTTCTTC. Its translation is CASSLAVAGVSEQFF.

With respect to this clone: Other nucleotide sequences from this sample produce the same CDR3. The CDR3: CASSLTGGDQPQHF. The CDR3 DNA follows: TGCGCCAGCAGCTTGACAGGGGGCGATCAGCCCCAGCATTTT. The V gene is TRBV5-1, the J gene TRBJ1-5, with 9 bases lining up with TRBD1. V gave up 1 base and J gave up 5 bases; unmatched junction bases: 1. There are 14 residues in the CDR3. Germline CDR1 is SGHRS and CDR2 is YFSETQ.

V gene TRBV20-1 combines with J gene TRBJ2-3, with TRBD1 as a possible D gene (7 bases). Germline CDR1 DFQATT, CDR2 SNEGSKA (reference sequence). Trimming stripped 3 bases from V and 5 bases from J, with 15 bases between. This CDR3 comprises 14 residues. The CDR3 reads CSASSRQGGDTQYF. The CDR3 DNA reads as TGCAGTGCTAGTTCGAGGCAGGGGGGAGATACGCAGTATTTT.

By sample share, this clone is medium-sized. The CDR3 DNA is TGTGCCAGCAGTTACCGCATTGGACAGGCTGGAGATGGCTACACCTTC. Protein sequence: CASSYRIGQAGDGYTF. The chain has TRBV6-2 or TRBV6-3 and TRBJ1-2; TRBD1 aligns across 7 bases. The germline CDR1 and CDR2 sequences are MNHEY and SVGEGT. Trimming at V came to 2 bases and at J to 6 bases, leaving 12 bases not matched to a gene. The CDR3 totals 16 residues.

The rearrangement links TRBV11-3 to TRBJ2-7; 7 bases map to TRBD2. The V segment lost 1 base and the J segment 13 bases; nucleotides outside the gene matches: 13. The CDR3 has 14 amino acids. Germline lookup yields CDR1 SGHNT and CDR2 YENEEA. The CDR3 bases are TGTGCCAGCAGCTTAGCCGGGGGAGCGGGGTTACAATACTTC. It yields the protein CASSLAGGAGLQYF.

This rearrangement joins TRBV9 to TRBJ2-5; D is perhaps TRBD2 (6 bases). Trimming took off 1 base at V and 2 bases at J, with 9 bases between the two ends. Germline values: CDR1 SGDLS, CDR2 YYNGEE. The length of the CDR3 is 14 residues. The CDR3 DNA is TGTGCCAGCAGCGTATGGGGGGATCAAGAGACCCAGTACTTC. Its translation: CASSVWGDQETQYF.